These 30 T cell receptor beta chains came from one sample sequenced in a study of shared clonotypes between healthy human individuals. Sequencing used immunoSEQ multiplex PCR; TCRdb keeps in-frame clones, though not all of them. The table has some 580,000 clones, around 97% seen once. The specimen sequenced was naive CD4+ T cells sorted from blood. The subset denotes: CD45RA+ positively selected. Receptor source: a woman in her twenties or thirties in good health.

CDR3 nucleotides: TGCGCCAGCAGCTCGATCGGGGGCTCCGCTGAGACCCAGTACTTC. It encodes CASSSIGGSAETQYF. This chain uses TRBV5-1 with TRBJ2-5; D is tentatively TRBD1 or TRBD2 (6 bases each). The CDR3 is 15 amino acids. V lost 3 bases to trimming and J lost 5 bases, with 17 bases between them. Per germline, CDR1 SGHRS and CDR2 YFSETQ.

Remarks on this clone: The same CDR3 also results from other DNA sequences found in this sample. The V call is TRBV2, the J call TRBJ1-2; no firm D call. Germline CDR1 is SNHLY and CDR2 is FYNNEI. The CDR3 has 13 residues. Trimming cost V 3 bases and J 1 base, with 6 bases left between them. The CDR3: CASSEDGNYGYTF. The CDR3 coding sequence is TGTGCCAGCAGTGAGGACGGTAACTATGGCTACACCTTC.

The rearrangement links TRBV13 to TRBJ2-7; 9 nucleotides match TRBD2. Per the germline V gene, CDR1 is PRHDT and CDR2 is FYEKMQ (reference sequence). CDR3 length: 16 residues. The V segment lost 2 bases and the J segment 2 bases; nucleotides outside the gene matches: 7. The CDR3 nucleotides are TGTGCCAGCAGCTTACGCGCTAGCGGGATCACCTACGAGCAGTACTTC. Translation gives CASSLRASGITYEQYF. The full variable domain, in which reference TRBV13 and TRBJ2-7 provide the parts outside the CDR3, is AAGVIQSPRHLIKEKRETATLKCYPIPRHDTVYWYQQGPGQDPQFLISFYEKMQSDKGSIPDRFSAQQFSDYHSELNMSSLELGDSALYFCASSLRASGITYEQYFGPGTRLTVT.

The chain employs TRBV11-2 and TRBJ2-2; the D gene is possibly TRBD2 (5 bases). This CDR3 contains 16 residues. Germline CDR1 SGHAT, CDR2 FQNNGV. The V and J ends lost 3 bases and 6 bases respectively, with 17 bases between them. In nucleotides, the CDR3 is TGTGCCAGCAGCTTTCCTCCGGCGGGTAACGCCGGGGAGCTGTTTTTT. The encoded protein is CASSFPPAGNAGELFF.

The chain has TRBV5-1 and TRBJ1-1; a possible D gene is TRBD1 (6 bases). CDR1 is SGHRS and CDR2 is YFSETQ in the germline V gene. Trimming left V 6 bases short and J 4 bases short, with 16 bases between. The CDR3 has 14 amino acids. CDR3 amino acids: CASTGTNQVTEAFF. CDR3 coding DNA: TGCGCCAGCACGGGGACAAATCAAGTCACTGAAGCTTTCTTT. Full variable domain (missing parts from reference TRBV5-1 and TRBJ1-1): KAGVTQTPRYLIKTRGQQVTLSCSPISGHRSVSWYQQTPGQGLQFLFEYFSETQRNKGNFPGRFSGRQFSNSRSEMNVSTLELGDSALYLCASTGTNQVTEAFFGQGTRLTVV.

The chain recombines TRBV7-2 with TRBJ2-5; D tentatively fits TRBD1 or TRBD2 (7 bases each). The CDR3 runs to 14 residues. V was clipped by 2 bases and J by 4 bases, with 11 bases between them. Germline V gene data show CDR1 as SGHTA and CDR2 as FQGNSA. The CDR3 nucleotides read TGTGCCAGCAGCTTATCCAGGGGGGGAGAGACCCAGTACTTC. Its translation: CASSLSRGGETQYF.

The chain combines TRBV7-2 with TRBJ2-7; no definite D call. Trimming removed 1 base at V and 5 bases at J, with 12 bases between. The CDR3 extends over 14 amino acids. CDR1 is SGHTA, CDR2 FQGNSA, per germline. CDR3 residues: CASSLGLGTDEQYF. The CDR3 DNA follows: TGTGCCAGCAGCTTAGGTCTGGGTACGGACGAGCAGTACTTC.

The V gene is TRBV7-2, the J gene TRBJ2-2; a weak D match, TRBD1 (6 bases). The germline V gene encodes CDR1 SGHTA and CDR2 FQGNSA. CDR3 length: 16 amino acids. V was trimmed by 2 bases and J by 2 bases, leaving 12 bases between them. The CDR3: CASSLMGAGNTGELFF. The CDR3 bases are TGTGCCAGCAGCTTAATGGGGGCGGGTAACACCGGGGAGCTGTTTTTT.

V and J are TRBV18 and TRBJ2-7, with D uncertain. This CDR3 region has 16 residues. Between the trimmed V and J ends, which lost 2 bases and 4 bases, there was a span of 18 bases. The V gene's germline CDR1 is KGHSH and CDR2 LQKENI. Here the CDR3 reads CASSPTNEAAPYEQYF. The CDR3 bases are TGTGCCAGCTCACCAACTAATGAGGCAGCTCCGTACGAGCAGTACTTC.

About this clone itself: Other nucleotide sequences in the sample specify the same CDR3. The rearrangement joins TRBV20-1 to TRBJ2-7; D gene uncertain. The V end was cut by 1 base, the J end by 6 bases, with 7 bases between. Germline V lookup: CDR1 DFQATT, CDR2 SNEGSKA (reference sequence). The CDR3 has 11 amino acids. The CDR3 region is CSARALREQYF. CDR3 DNA: TGCAGTGCTAGAGCGCTCCGCGAGCAGTACTTC.

V and J are TRBV18 and TRBJ1-1; TRBD1 agrees at 7 bases. Trimming cost V 0 bases and J 5 bases; bases outside gene matches: 6. The length of the CDR3 is 15 residues. The germline gives CDR1 KGHSH, CDR2 LQKENI. CDR3 amino acids: CASSPPVLRGTEAFF. The CDR3 bases are TGTGCCAGCTCACCACCGGTTCTCAGGGGGACTGAAGCTTTCTTT.

The rearrangement links TRBV19 to TRBJ2-1; no firm D call. V lost 0 bases and J lost 4, with 10 bases in between. CDR3 size: 15 residues. CDR1 and CDR2 (germline): LNHDA, SQIVND (reference sequence). The CDR3 sequence is CASSIDRGKYNEQFF. CDR3 sequence (DNA): TGTGCCAGTAGTATAGATCGAGGCAAATACAATGAGCAGTTCTTC.

The chain couples TRBV27 to TRBJ2-3; TRBD1 agrees at 8 bases. CDR3 length: 16 residues. Germline-derived CDR1 and CDR2 are MNHEY and SMNVEV (reference sequence). Trimming took 2 bases from V and 6 from J; bases not matched to a gene: 10. CDR3 protein: CASSLGWQGAGDTQYF. The CDR3 nucleotides read TGTGCCAGCAGTTTAGGTTGGCAGGGGGCAGGGGATACGCAGTATTTT.

V gene TRBV5-4 combines with J gene TRBJ2-1; no firm D call. Trimming cost V 2 bases and J 4 bases, with 13 bases left between them. The germline gives CDR1 SGHNT, CDR2 YYREEE (reference sequence). This CDR3 contains 15 residues. The DNA of the CDR3 is TGTGCCAGCAGCTTCCAGTCCGCAGCGTACAATGAGCAGTTCTTC. This sequence encodes CASSFQSAAYNEQFF.

The chain has TRBV7-6 and TRBJ2-7, with 7 bases that match TRBD1. Germline V gene data show CDR1 as SGHVS and CDR2 as FNYEAQ. After removal of 5 bases from V and 3 bases from J, the junction contained 13 bases not matched to a gene. The CDR3 extends over 16 amino acids. The CDR3 DNA reads as TGTGCCAGCAGCCCCCGACAGGGTTATGCTAGCTACGAGCAGTACTTC. Its translation: CASSPRQGYASYEQYF.

The CDR3 reads CASTQQGVRNQPQHF. The CDR3 DNA reads TGTGCCAGTACCCAGCAGGGGGTACGCAATCAGCCCCAGCATTTT. This chain links TRBV19 with TRBJ1-5; 7 bases are shared with TRBD1. This CDR3 spans 15 amino acids. Germline V gives CDR1 LNHDA, CDR2 SQIVND (reference sequence). The junction had 8 bases not matched to a gene; V was cut back by 7 bases and J by 2 bases.

V is TRBV7-2 and J is TRBJ2-3, with D possibly matching TRBD2 (7 bases). Germline CDR1 and CDR2: SGHTA and FQGNSA. The CDR3 spans 16 residues. The V end was cut by 4 bases, the J end by 5 bases, with 19 bases between. The CDR3 nucleotides read TGTGCCAGCAGCTCCCAACAGGGAGGGGGATTAGATACGCAGTATTTT. Encoded protein: CASSSQQGGGLDTQYF.

The V gene is TRBV7-9, the J gene TRBJ2-3; no clear D. This CDR3 region has 16 residues. V lost 4 bases and J lost 0, with 14 bases in between. Germline CDR1 and CDR2: SEHNR and FQNEAQ (reference sequence). The CDR3 DNA sequence: TGTGCCAGCAGCTCCGTTACAGCCGGTAGCACAGATACGCAGTATTTT. Its translation: CASSSVTAGSTDTQYF.

The chain employs TRBV11-3 and TRBJ1-2; 8 positions match TRBD1. J was trimmed by 6 bases and V by 5 bases; bases with no gene match: 8. The germline V gene has CDR1 SGHNT and CDR2 YENEEA. The CDR3 length is 14 residues. The CDR3 bases are TGTGCCAGCAGCGGGAAGGACAGGGCCAATGGCTACACCTTC. It translates to CASSGKDRANGYTF.

The chain combines TRBV10-1 with TRBJ2-1, with 8 bases matching TRBD2. Per the germline V gene, CDR1 is WNHNN and CDR2 is SYGVQD (reference sequence). The CDR3 loop spans 18 amino acids. J lost 2 bases, V lost 3 bases, and 12 bases had no gene match. This chain's CDR3 is CASSDRTLSGGPYNEQFF. In DNA, the CDR3 is TGCGCCAGCAGTGACCGAACCTTAAGCGGGGGCCCCTACAATGAGCAGTTCTTC.

The chain has TRBV28 and TRBJ2-7; D is perhaps TRBD1 (5 bases). The CDR3 consists of 12 residues. With 0 bases removed from V and 11 bases from J, the gap between germline ends came to 11 bases. The germline V gene has CDR1 MDHEN and CDR2 SYDVKM. CDR3 bases: TGTGCCAGCAGTTTATGGGGGCAGGCTGAGTACTTC. Translation: CASSLWGQAEYF.

The chain employs TRBV5-1 and TRBJ2-1; D might be TRBD2 (5 bases). The V and J ends lost 0 bases and 0 bases respectively, with 10 bases between them. CDR1 and CDR2 (germline): SGHRS, YFSETQ. The CDR3 covers 16 residues. CDR3 loop: CASSLGGSSSYNEQFF. As DNA, the CDR3 is TGCGCCAGCAGCTTGGGAGGGAGTAGCTCCTACAATGAGCAGTTCTTC.

The chain couples TRBV27 to TRBJ2-1; the D gene is possibly TRBD1 (6 bases). V shed 2 bases and J shed 2 bases, with 13 bases lying between them. CDR1 is MNHEY, CDR2 SMNVEV, per germline (reference sequence). The CDR3 length is 16 residues. Here the CDR3 DNA reads TGTGCCAGCAGTTTAGTCCAAGGGGGTCCCTACAATGAGCAGTTCTTC. It yields the protein CASSLVQGGPYNEQFF.

This chain connects TRBV7-2 to TRBJ2-7; the match to TRBD1 covers 7 bases. The trim removed 1 base at V and 6 bases at J, leaving 6 bases unmatched. The germline CDR1 and CDR2 sequences are SGHTA and FQGNSA. The CDR3 totals 14 residues. The CDR3 is CASSLGVQGPEQYF. The CDR3 nucleotides read TGTGCCAGCAGCTTAGGGGTACAGGGGCCCGAGCAGTACTTC.

This chain links TRBV27 with TRBJ1-5; tentatively, D is TRBD1 (6 bases). Germline CDR1 reads MNHEY; CDR2 reads SMNVEV (reference sequence). This CDR3 has 17 amino acids. V was pared by 6 bases and J by 3 bases, with 21 bases between. CDR3 amino acids: CASRKGGGTASNQPQHF. The CDR3 DNA follows: TGTGCCAGCAGGAAGGGGGGCGGGACGGCTTCCAATCAGCCCCAGCATTTT.

The J gene is TRBJ1-5, the V gene TRBV30, with no clear D. Germline CDR1 GTSNPN, CDR2 SVGIG (reference sequence). The CDR3 is made up of 14 amino acids. V shed 3 bases and J shed 2 bases, with 11 bases lying between them. The CDR3 DNA follows: TGTGCCTGGAGCCCACTTAACGGCAATCAGCCCCAGCATTTT. Its translation is CAWSPLNGNQPQHF.

CDR3 nucleotide sequence: TGTGCCAGTAGTCCCTGGGACGAGAGCTACGAGCAGTACTTC. Translation gives CASSPWDESYEQYF. The chain couples TRBV19 to TRBJ2-7; D is perhaps TRBD1 or TRBD2 (5 bases each). Germline-derived CDR1 and CDR2 are LNHDA and SQIVND (reference sequence). The CDR3 runs 14 residues. Between the trimmed V and J ends, which lost 5 bases and 3 bases, there was a span of 14 bases.

The chain uses TRBV27 and TRBJ2-3, with D tentatively TRBD1 (5 bases). This CDR3 has 13 amino acids. The germline gives CDR1 MNHEY, CDR2 SMNVEV (reference sequence). Trimming pared 5 bases from V and 1 base from J, leaving 7 bases between. DNA for the CDR3: TGTGCCAGCAGTAACAGGCGCACAGATACGCAGTATTTT. Translating gives CASSNRRTDTQYF.

This clone occurred once. CDR3 residues: CASSSDLKREGLGEQFF. Written as DNA, the CDR3 is TGTGCCAGCAGTTCCGACCTAAAGCGGGAGGGCCTCGGTGAGCAGTTCTTC. The chain has TRBV28 and TRBJ2-1; 10 nucleotides agree with TRBD2. Germline lookup yields CDR1 MDHEN and CDR2 SYDVKM. V dropped 4 bases and J dropped 9; count of bases not matched to a gene: 15. The length of the CDR3 is 17 residues.

This chain links TRBV4-1 with TRBJ2-4; D gene uncertain. The CDR3 extends over 12 amino acids. The germline V gene encodes CDR1 MGHRA and CDR2 YSYEKL. V dropped 4 bases and J dropped 2 bases, with 3 bases sitting between them. CDR3 residues: CASSPSKNIQYF. Written as DNA, the CDR3 is TGCGCCAGCAGCCCTTCCAAAAACATTCAGTACTTC.